The clone carrying this TCR beta chain appeared a single time. Antigen specificity is unknown. Method: immunoSEQ multiplex PCR; TCRdb's copy keeps in-frame clones and lacks some. In the table there are approximately 230,000 clones, 87% of which are singletons. This record belongs to a study of cytomegalovirus exposure and HLA in healthy donors. Study results and limitations: The classifier reportedly diagnosed cytomegalovirus status with high sensitivity and specificity. The majority of TCR sequences were rare, yet some public TCRs appeared in many donors. It was confirmed in vitro that a few of the CMV-associated chains were specific for CMV antigens.

V lost 0 bases, J lost 6 bases, and 8 bases stayed unmatched. CDR1 and CDR2 (germline): ENHRY, SYGVKD. The CDR3 covers 17 residues. Sequences were obtained from PBMCs. V is TRBV10-3 and J is TRBJ2-7; TRBD2 matches at 13 bases. The receptor comes from a man younger than 30 in good health and CMV-seropositive. The CDR3 region is CAISESRLAGGYSEQYF. CDR3 nucleotide sequence: TGTGCCATCAGTGAGTCACGACTAGCGGGAGGTTATTCCGAGCAGTACTTC.